This T cell receptor (beta chain) appears in the sequencing data of a study of tumor and adjacent non-tumor tissue in lung cancer. About the study: Histology: around twelve adenocarcinoma, a couple of squamous cell carcinoma, 1 small cell lung cancer.

This sample's RNA came from whole unsorted tissue. The normal lung tissue was taken more than 3 cm from the tumor edge. Between August and November 2014, newly diagnosed, chemotherapy-naive lung cancer patients underwent thoracic surgery in China. Study-wide results and caveats: In normal lung, the top 100 clones were significantly more dominant than in tumor. Significantly higher TCR diversity was found in tumor than normal lung.

The library came from three nested PCR rounds adapted from ARM-PCR protocols. TCRdb re-analysed the multiplex PCR reads in MiXCR, keeping a single row per CDR3 protein. The sample records about 80,000 distinct CDR3 sequences, roughly 80% being singletons. A note on this clonotype: What it binds is not known. One end of the junction does not line up with germline, which may come from a read error.

This CDR3 has 13 residues. Germline V CDR1 and CDR2: SQVTM, ANQGSEA. The gene calls are TRBV29-1 and TRBJ1-1; D gene uncertain. The source of this sequence is a man between 60 and 70 years old with non-small cell lung cancer. The sequenced sample consisted of distant non-tumor lung tissue. CDR3 region: CSVDRPHFTEAFF. CDR3 nucleotides: TGCAGCGTTGATCGACCGCATTTCACTGAGGCTTTCTTT.